This T cell receptor (beta chain) was captured in a study of human T cells and chemical hapten exposure. This clonotype was observed many times. TCRdb used MiXCR to reprocess the RACE reads, holding one entry per CDR3 protein. The table has 360,000 or so distinct CDR3 sequences, about 6% seen once. CDR1 and CDR2 (germline): MDHEN, SYDVKM. Trimming pared 7 bases from V and 7 bases from J, leaving 20 bases between. The CDR3 is 15 amino acids. Time point indicated: patch test 2, 6 weeks after DPC sensitization. The treatment: therapeutic diphenylcyclopropenone sensitization with weekly scalp DPC. The source of this sequence is a woman aged 18-30 years with alopecia areata. Some clones in this sample may be carry-over from other donors' samples. The specimen was whole blood, collected in connection with sensitization to the hapten diphenylcyclopropenone (DPC). The chain couples TRBV28 to TRBJ1-5, with D uncertain. DNA for the CDR3: TGTGCCAGCATATCTTCTAGCGGAAGATGGCAGCCCCAGCATTTT. Protein product: CASISSSGRWQPQHF.